Listed below are T cell receptor beta chains from one sample, sequenced in a study of TIL therapy for anti-PD-1-resistant metastatic lung cancer. Sequencing was performed with immunoSEQ multiplex PCR; in TCRdb, only in-frame clones are kept and a portion is missing. The sample holds some 90,000 clones, roughly 65% seen once. This specimen consisted of tumor tissue, obtained at baseline. The receptor set was obtained from a person aged 25 to 79 with non-small cell lung cancer. The CDR3 runs from the conserved cysteine through the conserved F or W. D genes are given only for firm matches. The listing skips clone size in some rows; elsewhere it reads once, few, many or a size class.

v_call	d_call	clone_size	j_call	cdr3_aa	cdr3_nt
TRBV5-8	TRBD1	.	TRBJ1-5	CASSPRTGGQQPQHF	TGTGCCAGCAGCCCCCGGACAGGCGGTCAACAGCCCCAGCATTTT
TRBV4-1	TRBD1	few	TRBJ2-7	CASSQDLSRGRPYEQYF	TGCGCCAGCAGCCAAGATCTTTCCAGGGGGCGCCCCTACGAGCAGTACTTC
TRBV27	TRBD1	few	TRBJ1-2	CASSKTGGYYGYTF	TGTGCCAGCAGTAAGACAGGGGGCTACTATGGCTACACCTTC
TRBV11-1	TRBD2	.	TRBJ2-7	CASSGTRLAREQYF	TGTGCCAGCAGCGGGACACGACTAGCGAGGGAGCAGTACTTC
TRBV7-2	TRBD2	.	TRBJ2-1	CASRERTSGYIEQFF	TGTGCCAGCAGAGAAAGGACTAGCGGGTACATCGAGCAGTTCTTC
TRBV7-2	TRBD2	once	TRBJ2-1	CASSASSGSHNEQFF	TGTGCCAGCAGCGCTTCTAGCGGGAGCCACAATGAGCAGTTCTTC
TRBV7-9	.	.	TRBJ2-1	CASSPTTGYSEQFF	TGTGCCAGCAGCCCCACCACAGGTTACAGTGAGCAGTTCTTC
TRBV4-1	.	once	TRBJ2-2	CASSRLRGYTGELFF	TGCGCCAGCAGCCGTTTACGAGGGTACACCGGGGAGCTGTTTTTT
TRBV27	.	.	TRBJ1-2	CAAHPGASYGYTF	TGTGCCGCCCACCCAGGGGCGAGCTATGGCTACACCTTC
TRBV7-9	TRBD1	few	TRBJ1-3	CASSQPQGAGNTIYF	TGTGCCAGCAGCCAACCGCAGGGGGCTGGAAACACCATATATTTT
TRBV5-4	TRBD1	.	TRBJ1-5	CAKLRDRGGVSNQPQHF	TGTGCCAAACTTAGAGACAGGGGTGGGGTTAGCAATCAGCCCCAGCATTTT
TRBV13	TRBD1	many	TRBJ2-7	CASSPTGGASYEQYF	TGTGCCAGCAGCCCGACAGGGGGCGCATCCTACGAGCAGTACTTC
TRBV7-9	TRBD2	once	TRBJ2-3	CASSTREGSGDTQYF	TGTGCCAGCAGCACTAGGGAGGGCTCGGGAGATACGCAGTATTTT
TRBV24-1	.	.	TRBJ2-3	CATRGTGQTDYTDTQYF	TGTGCCACCAGGGGGACCGGACAGACGGACTACACAGATACGCAGTATTTT
TRBV15	TRBD1	.	TRBJ1-5	CATSREDRVIAQPQHF	TGTGCCACCAGCAGAGAGGACAGGGTAATTGCTCAGCCCCAGCATTTT
TRBV5-5	.	.	TRBJ2-2	CASSTRTRSNTGELFF	TGTGCCAGCAGCACCCGGACAAGGTCGAACACCGGGGAGCTGTTTTTT
TRBV30	TRBD1	.	TRBJ1-1	CASFGQGTNEAFF	TGTGCCTCATTCGGACAGGGCACGAATGAAGCTTTCTTT
TRBV30	.	.	TRBJ1-2	CAWRGGGNYGYTF	TGTGCCTGGAGGGGCGGGGGTAACTATGGCTACACCTTC
TRBV7-2	.	.	TRBJ2-4	CASSTGLIQYF	TGTGCCAGCAGCACGGGCCTCATTCAGTACTTC
TRBV2	TRBD1	few	TRBJ1-2	CASSEGARQGYGYTF	TGTGCCAGCAGTGAAGGGGCAAGACAGGGGTATGGCTACACCTTC
TRBV5-4	TRBD1	once	TRBJ2-7	CASSSGTGFIYEQYF	TGTGCCAGCAGCTCCGGGACAGGGTTCATCTACGAGCAGTACTTC
TRBV4-1	.	.	TRBJ2-1	CASSQVEGSYNEQFF	TGCGCCAGCAGCCAAGTGGAGGGGTCCTACAATGAGCAGTTCTTC
TRBV7-2	TRBD2	.	TRBJ2-1	CASSLFGVAGIIYNEQFF	TGTGCCAGCAGCTTATTCGGGGTAGCGGGGATCATCTACAATGAGCAGTTCTTC
TRBV25-1	.	.	TRBJ1-4	CASSVPEGIGTNEKLFF	TGTGCCAGCAGCGTGCCCGAGGGGATCGGGACTAATGAAAAACTGTTTTTT
TRBV30	.	.	TRBJ2-6	CACWPSGANVLTF	TGTGCCTGTTGGCCCTCTGGGGCCAACGTCCTGACTTTC
TRBV28	TRBD1	.	TRBJ2-3	CASSSTGDGVDTQYF	TGTGCCAGCAGTTCAACAGGGGATGGGGTGGATACGCAGTATTTT
TRBV7-2	.	few	TRBJ2-7	CASSPAAGPDEQYF	TGTGCCAGCAGCCCCGCGGCAGGGCCGGACGAGCAGTACTTC
TRBV28	.	once	TRBJ2-3	CASSLPIYRSYDWGTDTQYF	TGTGCCAGCAGTTTACCCATTTACAGATCCTACGATTGGGGCACAGATACGCAGTATTTT
TRBV19	TRBD2	.	TRBJ2-1	CASTETSGLDNEQFF	TGTGCCAGTACGGAGACTAGCGGCCTCGACAATGAGCAGTTCTTC
TRBV24-1	.	few	TRBJ2-2	CATSGANTGELFF	TGTGCCACCAGCGGGGCGAACACCGGGGAGCTGTTTTTT
TRBV14	.	.	TRBJ1-1	CASSPRGWTEAFF	TGTGCCAGCAGCCCCAGGGGCTGGACTGAAGCTTTCTTT